The 20 T cell receptor beta chains below were found in one sample sequenced in a study of siplizumab effects on memory and regulatory T cells. Generated by immunoSEQ multiplex PCR, the TCRdb table keeps only in-frame clones and is missing some. Here the sample spans about 120,000 clones, 93% being singletons. Sequenced sample: non-Treg CD4+ T cells sorted from blood. The receptors come from a human donor in good health.

The V call is TRBV25-1, the J call TRBJ1-6; D may be TRBD1 (5 bases). The germline V gene encodes CDR1 MGHDK and CDR2 SYGVNS. Trimming left V 3 bases short and J 0 bases short, with 15 bases between. The CDR3 is 18 residues long. The CDR3 here is CASSDSGTKSSYNSPLHF. The CDR3 coding sequence is TGTGCCAGCAGTGACTCCGGGACGAAAAGCTCCTATAATTCACCCCTCCACTTT.

This chain links TRBV5-1 with TRBJ1-2; 9 nucleotides agree with TRBD1. From germline, CDR1 is SGHRS and CDR2 YFSETQ. V lost 4 bases to trimming and J lost 12 bases; unmatched junction nucleotides: 10. The CDR3 runs 13 residues. In DNA form, the CDR3 reads TGCGCCAGCAGCGGACCGACGACAGGGGGGGACACCTTC. It yields the protein CASSGPTTGGDTF.

The chain employs TRBV4-1 and TRBJ2-2, with D uncertain. Germline CDR1 reads MGHRA; CDR2 reads YSYEKL. V was trimmed by 2 bases and J by 2 bases, leaving 6 bases between them. The CDR3 spans 14 residues. This CDR3 is CASSQLTNTGELFF. CDR3 in DNA: TGCGCCAGCAGCCAACTGACAAACACCGGGGAGCTGTTTTTT.

This clone was seen once. The chain is built from TRBV21-1 and TRBJ2-4; the DNA was not compared with TRBD2, the D call given in the table. TRBV21-1 has pseudogene status. The CDR3 covers 15 residues. CDR3: CASSKPLAGENIQYF. In DNA, the CDR3 is TGTGCCAGCAGCAAGCCACTAGCGGGGGAAAACATTCAGTACTTC.

The CDR3 protein is CASLFDSGATQYF. As DNA, the CDR3 is TGTGCCAGCCTCTTCGACTCCGGCGCTACGCAGTATTTT. The V call is TRBV6-1, the J call TRBJ2-3; D ambiguous. Deletions cut 8 bases from V and 8 bases from J, with 17 bases between. The V gene's germline CDR1 is MNHNS and CDR2 SASEGT. The CDR3 loop spans 13 amino acids.

The gene calls are TRBV6-4 and TRBJ2-1, with a weak D call TRBD2 (6 bases). The CDR3 spans 14 residues. Germline assignment: CDR1 MRHNA and CDR2 SNTAGT. Deletions cut 5 bases from V and 6 bases from J, with 14 bases between. The CDR3 here is CASSRLAGFNEQFF. The CDR3 DNA sequence: TGTGCCAGCAGTAGGCTCGCGGGGTTCAATGAGCAGTTCTTC.

The chain links TRBV6-5 to TRBJ1-5; TRBD1 matches 9 bases. Looked up from germline, CDR1 is MNHEY and CDR2 is SVGAGI. V dropped 6 bases and J dropped 6; count of bases not matched to a gene: 3. The CDR3 covers 13 residues. In nucleotides, the CDR3 is TGTGCCAGCAGCCGACAGGGGGGTCAGCCCCAGCATTTT. This translates into CASSRQGGQPQHF.

This clone was seen once. This chain joins TRBV14 and TRBJ1-4; 9 bases agree with TRBD1. There are 15 residues in the CDR3. Unmatched junction bases numbered 5, after V lost 4 bases and J lost 5 bases. Looked up from germline, CDR1 is SGHDN and CDR2 is FVKESK. The CDR3 DNA reads TGTGCCAGCAGCCCGGACAGGGGACAAAATGAAAAACTGTTTTTT. It specifies CASSPDRGQNEKLFF.

This chain links TRBV19 with TRBJ1-5; a possible D gene is TRBD1 (5 bases). The CDR3 extends over 14 amino acids. Deletions cut 7 bases from V and 9 bases from J, with 19 bases between. Germline V gene lookup returns CDR1 LNHDA and CDR2 SQIVND (reference sequence). CDR3 amino acids: CASMGRGSPRPQHF. Written as DNA, the CDR3 is TGTGCCAGTATGGGTCGGGGCAGCCCAAGGCCCCAGCATTTT.

The chain uses TRBV5-6 and TRBJ1-3; D unclear. Per germline, CDR1 SGHDT and CDR2 YYEEEE. V was trimmed by 0 bases and J by 0 bases, leaving 7 bases between them. The CDR3 sequence is 15 residues long. The CDR3 spells CASSLVSTSGNTIYF. The CDR3 nucleotides are TGTGCCAGCAGCTTGGTCAGTACCTCTGGAAACACCATATATTTT.

V usage is TRBV30 and J usage is TRBJ1-3, with 11 bases fitting TRBD1. This CDR3 is 15 amino acids long. The V gene's germline CDR1 is GTSNPN and CDR2 SVGIG (reference sequence). Trimming at V came to 1 base and at J to 4 bases, leaving 3 bases not matched to a gene. The DNA for the CDR3 is TGTGCCTGGAGTGCGGACAGGGGGCTCGGAAACACCATATATTTT. Its translation is CAWSADRGLGNTIYF.

V usage is TRBV5-6 and J usage is TRBJ2-1; 8 positions agree with TRBD2. Germline V lookup: CDR1 SGHDT, CDR2 YYEEEE. Unmatched junction bases numbered 14, after V lost 4 bases and J lost 8 bases. The CDR3 is made up of 16 amino acids. CDR3 region: CASSLDGGLVPHEQFF. The CDR3 nucleotides are TGTGCCAGCAGCCTGGACGGGGGACTAGTACCCCATGAGCAGTTCTTC.

The V gene is TRBV12-5, the J gene TRBJ2-7; D perhaps matches TRBD1 (5 bases). This CDR3 has 13 amino acids. V lost 8 bases and J lost 2, with 13 bases in between. Germline V CDR1 and CDR2: LGHNT, FRNRAP. The CDR3 DNA reads as TGTGCTAGTATGACAGCTCCCCCCTACGAGCAGTACTTC. Amino acid sequence: CASMTAPPYEQYF.

The chain employs TRBV6-5 and TRBJ2-5; D unclear. Germline V gene sequence: CDR1 MNHEY, CDR2 SVGAGI. Trimming pared 0 bases from V and 2 bases from J, leaving 10 bases between. The length of the CDR3 is 15 residues. CDR3 nucleotide sequence: TGTGCCAGCAGTTACTCCTGGACCTCTCAAGAGACCCAGTACTTC. This encodes CASSYSWTSQETQYF.

This chain connects TRBV6-5 to TRBJ1-1; TRBD1 aligns across 8 bases. This CDR3 is built from 15 residues. With 0 bases clipped from V and 6 bases from J, the junction kept 6 bases outside the gene matches. Per germline, CDR1 MNHEY and CDR2 SVGAGI. CDR3 DNA sequence: TGTGCCAGCAGTTACTCGAGACAGGGGTCCCCTGAAGCTTTCTTT. Amino acid sequence: CASSYSRQGSPEAFF.

This sequence joins TRBV7-2 and TRBJ2-3; D possibly corresponds to TRBD2 (5 bases). The CDR3 spans 14 residues. The germline gives CDR1 SGHTA, CDR2 FQGNSA. V was pared by 0 bases and J by 4 bases, with 8 bases between. The CDR3 DNA follows: TGTGCCAGCAGCTTAGCCTTACTAGCAGATACGCAGTATTTT. It translates to CASSLALLADTQYF.

The chain joins TRBV11-3 to TRBJ1-1; tentatively, D is TRBD1 (6 bases). There are 14 residues in the CDR3. V lost 1 base and J lost 6, with 12 bases in between. CDR1 is SGHNT, CDR2 YENEEA, per germline. The CDR3 coding sequence is TGTGCCAGCAGCTTAGCCTCAGGGGACGCTGAAGCTTTCTTT. Translation gives CASSLASGDAEAFF. Variable domain in full (rest from reference TRBV11-3 and TRBJ1-1): EAGVVQSPRYKIIEKKQPVAFWCNPISGHNTLYWYLQNLGQGPELLIRYENEEAVDDSQLPKDRFSAERLKGVDSTLKIQPAELGDSAVYLCASSLASGDAEAFFGQGTRLTVV.

The chain has TRBV6-6 and TRBJ1-2; tentative D call: TRBD1 (5 bases). Germline loops: CDR1 MNHNY, CDR2 SVGAGI (reference sequence). Trimming took off 4 bases at V and 2 bases at J, with 5 bases between the two ends. The CDR3 has 12 amino acids. The CDR3 reads CASSWDNYGYTF. The CDR3 nucleotides are TGTGCCAGCAGTTGGGACAACTATGGCTACACCTTC.

The CDR3 spells CASSFGGSNQPQHF. CDR3 coding DNA: TGTGCCAGCAGCTTTGGGGGAAGCAATCAGCCCCAGCATTTT. The V and J genes are TRBV6-6 and TRBJ1-5; the D gene is possibly TRBD1 (5 bases). The CDR3 sequence is 14 residues long. Germline loops: CDR1 MNHNY, CDR2 SVGAGI (reference sequence). Trimming left V 6 bases short and J 1 base short, with 10 bases between.

In this sample, this clone turned up once. The CDR3 sequence: CASSPGQGEGQPQHF. The DNA for the CDR3 is TGCGCCAGCAGCCCAGGTCAGGGGGAAGGGCAGCCCCAGCATTTT. The V gene is TRBV4-1, the J gene TRBJ1-5, with 7 bases lining up with TRBD1. With 4 bases clipped from V and 7 bases from J, the junction kept 10 bases outside the gene matches. This CDR3 has 15 residues. From germline, CDR1 is MGHRA and CDR2 YSYEKL.